A selection of T cell receptor beta chains follows, all from one sample in a study of patients with pleural tuberculosis. One entry per CDR3 protein results from TCRdb running MiXCR on the reads. Of around 50,000 distinct CDR3 sequences listed, approximately 7.5% are singletons. Receptors were obtained from a human donor with pleural tuberculosis. Both conserved end residues are part of each CDR3. Each record gives: D gene, clone size, V gene, J gene, CDR3 protein, CDR3 DNA. D genes are given only for firm matches. A clone size is listed for some rows: how often the clone was seen (once, few, many), or a class if it is expanded.

d_gene: .
abundance: many
v_gene: TRBV27
j_gene: TRBJ2-1
CDR3aa: CASSPMGPSYNEQFF
CDR3nt: TGTGCCAGCAGTCCAATGGGACCGTCCTACAATGAGCAGTTCTTC

d_gene: .
abundance: .
v_gene: TRBV10-3
j_gene: TRBJ1-1
CDR3aa: CAISDGYTEAFF
CDR3nt: TGTGCCATCAGTGACGGGTACACTGAAGCTTTCTTT

d_gene: TRBD2
abundance: many
v_gene: TRBV12-3/TRBV12-4
j_gene: TRBJ2-2
CDR3aa: CASSLDPTGTRATGELFF
CDR3nt: TGTGCCAGCAGTTTAGACCCAACCGGGACTAGAGCCACCGGGGAGCTGTTTTTT

d_gene: TRBD2
abundance: many
v_gene: TRBV19
j_gene: TRBJ2-1
CDR3aa: CASSIGTSGYNEQFF
CDR3nt: TGTGCCAGTAGTATCGGGACTAGCGGCTACAATGAGCAGTTCTTC

d_gene: .
abundance: .
v_gene: TRBV29-1
j_gene: TRBJ1-5
CDR3aa: CSVVTDSNQPQHF
CDR3nt: TGCAGCGTTGTAACAGATAGCAATCAGCCCCAGCATTTT

d_gene: TRBD2
abundance: few
v_gene: TRBV2
j_gene: TRBJ2-1
CDR3aa: CASSVGLAGGNEQFF
CDR3nt: TGTGCCAGCAGTGTAGGACTAGCGGGAGGTAATGAGCAGTTCTTC

d_gene: TRBD1
abundance: many
v_gene: TRBV27
j_gene: TRBJ2-1
CDR3aa: CASSLQGVGNEQFF
CDR3nt: TGTGCCAGCAGTTTACAGGGGGTAGGCAATGAGCAGTTCTTC

d_gene: .
abundance: many
v_gene: TRBV10-3
j_gene: TRBJ2-1
CDR3aa: CAIRPSLRELQFF
CDR3nt: TGTGCCATCAGACCCAGTTTGAGGGAGTTGCAGTTCTTC

d_gene: .
abundance: many
v_gene: TRBV28
j_gene: TRBJ1-3
CDR3aa: CASSFRGSGNTIYF
CDR3nt: TGTGCCAGCAGTTTTCGGGGATCTGGAAACACCATATATTTT

d_gene: TRBD2
abundance: many
v_gene: TRBV13
j_gene: TRBJ2-1
CDR3aa: CASSSGLAGYNEQFF
CDR3nt: TGTGCCAGCAGCTCGGGACTAGCGGGATACAATGAGCAGTTCTTC

d_gene: TRBD1
abundance: .
v_gene: TRBV29-1
j_gene: TRBJ1-1
CDR3aa: CSVVGTVFTEAFF
CDR3nt: TGCAGCGTTGTGGGGACAGTCTTCACTGAAGCTTTCTTT

d_gene: .
abundance: .
v_gene: TRBV28
j_gene: TRBJ1-2
CDR3aa: CASGSEPYTDYGYTF
CDR3nt: TGTGCCAGCGGTTCGGAACCCTATACAGACTATGGCTACACCTTC

d_gene: .
abundance: many
v_gene: TRBV20-1
j_gene: TRBJ1-1
CDR3aa: CSASEGLLIAEAFF
CDR3nt: TGCAGTGCTAGTGAGGGGTTGTTAATCGCTGAAGCTTTCTTT

d_gene: .
abundance: few
v_gene: TRBV11-2
j_gene: TRBJ1-1
CDR3aa: CASSSRTGWNTEAFF
CDR3nt: TGTGCCAGCAGCTCTCGAACGGGATGGAACACTGAAGCTTTCTTT

d_gene: .
abundance: .
v_gene: TRBV29-1
j_gene: TRBJ2-1
CDR3aa: CSARDNNEHFF
CDR3nt: TGCAGCGCTCGGGACAACAATGAGCACTTCTTC

d_gene: .
abundance: many
v_gene: TRBV11-2
j_gene: TRBJ2-7
CDR3aa: CASSNQGYEQYF
CDR3nt: TGTGCCAGCAGCAATCAGGGTTACGAGCAGTACTTC

d_gene: .
abundance: many
v_gene: TRBV4-2
j_gene: TRBJ1-1
CDR3aa: CASSQDVPRGNTEAFF
CDR3nt: TGTGCCAGCAGCCAAGATGTCCCCCGAGGTAACACTGAAGCTTTCTTT

d_gene: .
abundance: many
v_gene: TRBV20-1
j_gene: TRBJ2-5
CDR3aa: CSASPTGETQYF
CDR3nt: TGCAGTGCTAGTCCGACTGGAGAGACCCAGTACTTC

d_gene: TRBD1
abundance: many
v_gene: TRBV5-1
j_gene: TRBJ1-2
CDR3aa: CASSLDRGDGYTF
CDR3nt: TGCGCCAGCAGCCTTGACAGGGGGGATGGCTACACCTTC

d_gene: .
abundance: .
v_gene: TRBV20-1
j_gene: TRBJ1-2
CDR3aa: CSAIRAGRGYGYTF
CDR3nt: TGCAGTGCTATCAGGGCAGGGCGTGGCTATGGCTACACCTTT